The clone carrying this T cell receptor beta chain was recorded only once. Its antigen remains unknown. These data originate in a study of T cell responses to AZD1222 COVID-19 vaccine. Findings of the study overall: Among those given AZD1222, only five or six were seropositive at baseline. White British ancestry dominated among donors, who included more females, and clonal diversity was possibly underestimated.

The repertoire was sequenced with immunoSEQ multiplex PCR; TCRdb's copy has only in-frame clones and lacks some. The sample has 90,000 or so clones, approximately 91% seen once. CDR1 is MNHEY, CDR2 SVGAGI, per germline. The CDR3 has 14 amino acids. Trimming left V 7 bases short and J 2 bases short, with 12 bases between. Material: peripheral blood, obtained 28 days after the second AZD1222 dose. V gene TRBV6-5 combines with J gene TRBJ1-5; TRBD1 is a possible D gene (6 bases). The receptor's source is an adult who received the AZD1222 COVID-19 vaccine. CDR3 nucleotide sequence: TGTGCCAGCATAGGGGGGTGGGGCAATCAGCCCCAGCATTTT. Its protein is CASIGGWGNQPQHF.